The clone carrying this T cell receptor beta chain was found many times. Its matching antigen is unknown. The record originates from a study of breast tumors, draining lymph nodes, adjacent tissues. Findings of the study overall: Tumor repertoires ranked between lymph nodes and nontumor tissue in diversity, with V and J gene preferences. The data were judged consistent with most tumor T cells coming from lymph node and expanding in tumor. Luminal-like breast cancer showed significantly higher tumor–nontumor repertoire similarity than basal-like. Tumor T cell lymph node origin was a supported hypothesis, not proven.

Breast cancer patients provided tissue from their axillary draining lymph nodes. In germline, CDR1 is SNHLY, CDR2 FYNNEI. Trimming pared 7 bases from V and 4 bases from J, leaving 7 bases between. The CDR3 totals 12 residues. TCRdb re-called the multiplex PCR reads through MiXCR, storing one row per CDR3 protein. The repertoire holds fewer than 200,000 distinct CDR3 sequences, with roughly 30% as singletons. The TCR originated in a female donor with breast cancer. Some clones in this sample may be carry-over from other donors' samples. The sample taken for sequencing was axillary lymph node tissue. The chain uses TRBV2 and TRBJ1-4, with D unresolved. In DNA, the CDR3 is TGTGCCAGCAAACGGGTTAATGAAAAACTGTTTTTT. It yields the protein CASKRVNEKLFF.